This section outlines one TCR beta chain sequence together with its context. Primers: 60 Vbeta forward and 13 Jbeta reverse. Assay: immunoSEQ multiplex PCR; the TCRdb copy retains only in-frame clones and omits some. The table has around 74,000 clones, roughly 78% seen once. Germline V gives CDR1 LNHDA, CDR2 SQIVND (reference sequence). The CDR3 sequence is 13 residues long. V lost 5 bases and J lost 6; bases outside the gene matches: 6. The sample belongs to a study of cytomegalovirus exposure and HLA in healthy donors. This TCR was recovered from a man aged 25 to 40 in good health and CMV-seronegative. Material: PBMCs. The V and J genes are TRBV19 and TRBJ2-7, with 8 bases that match TRBD1. The CDR3, as DNA: TGTGCCAGTAGTGCCGGACAGGGATGCGAGCAGTACTTC. It codes for CASSAGQGCEQYF.